This entry lists 22 T cell receptor beta chains sequenced from one sample in a study of T-cell reconstitution after alpha-beta-depleted transplantation in children. During its preparation, the TCRbeta library received unique molecular identifiers. TCRdb fed the PCR reads into MiXCR, producing one record per CDR3 protein. The data hold under 400,000 distinct CDR3 sequences, with around 25% observed a single time. The starting material was PBMCs, mostly from graft donor cells, obtained 180 days after TCRalphabeta/CD19-depleted stem cell transplant. Source of these receptors: a male patient younger than 18 who had a stem cell transplant for acute lymphoblastic leukemia, so the T cells may come from the graft donor.

The chain links TRBV12-3 or TRBV12-4 to TRBJ1-5; D possibly corresponds to TRBD1 (6 bases). The ends were cut back, 6 bases at V and 4 bases at J, with 13 bases in the middle. The CDR3 has 14 residues. The chain's CDR3 is CASRSTGRNQPQHF. CDR3 coding DNA: TGTGCCAGCAGGTCTACAGGGAGAAATCAGCCCCAGCATTTT.

The J gene is TRBJ2-5, the V gene TRBV5-1; D is unclear. Deletions cut 2 bases from V and 5 bases from J, with 7 bases between. Germline V gives CDR1 SGHRS, CDR2 YFSETQ. The CDR3 spans 12 residues. CDR3 amino acids: CASSFSAETQYF. In DNA form, the CDR3 reads TGCGCCAGCAGCTTCTCCGCGGAGACCCAGTACTTC.

The V gene is TRBV10-3, the J gene TRBJ2-7; 11 bases fit TRBD1. Germline assignment: CDR1 ENHRY and CDR2 SYGVKD. This CDR3 spans 15 amino acids. Unmatched junction bases numbered 10, after V lost 7 bases and J lost 5 bases. The CDR3 coding sequence is TGTGCCATCAAAGGGACAGGGGGAAGAAGCGACGAGCAGTACTTC. It specifies CAIKGTGGRSDEQYF.

This clonotype was counted a few times. CDR3 sequence: CASSELQGRDTIYF. The DNA of the CDR3 is TGTGCCAGCAGTGAGTTACAGGGGCGAGACACCATATATTTT. V gene TRBV6-1 combines with J gene TRBJ1-3; 7 bases match TRBD1. There are 14 residues in the CDR3. Per germline, CDR1 MNHNS and CDR2 SASEGT. After removal of 3 bases from V and 8 bases from J, the junction contained 7 bases not matched to a gene.

The CDR3 bases are TGCGCCAGCAGGCCCGGGACAGCCACCTACGAGCAGTACTTC. Residues: CASRPGTATYEQYF. The rearrangement joins TRBV5-1 to TRBJ2-7, with TRBD1 identical over 7 bases. CDR3 length: 14 residues. V shed 5 bases, J shed 2 bases, and the junction held 7 bases outside the gene matches. CDR1 SGHRS and CDR2 YFSETQ come from the germline V gene. The whole variable domain, filled in from reference TRBV5-1 and TRBJ2-7, reads KAGVTQTPRYLIKTRGQQVTLSCSPISGHRSVSWYQQTPGQGLQFLFEYFSETQRNKGNFPGRFSGRQFSNSRSEMNVSTLELGDSALYLCASRPGTATYEQYFGPGTRLTVT.

The J gene is TRBJ2-7, the V gene TRBV5-1, with D possibly TRBD1 on 6 matching bases. The CDR3 has 17 residues. The germline V and J ends were trimmed by 0 bases and 1 base, with 17 bases remaining between them. Looked up from germline, CDR1 is SGHRS and CDR2 is YFSETQ. CDR3 protein: CASSLGSGEWASYEQYF. The CDR3 DNA reads TGCGCCAGCAGCTTGGGCTCAGGGGAGTGGGCTTCCTACGAGCAGTACTTC.

Many counts were recorded for this clonotype. The chain carries TRBV10-3 and TRBJ1-5, with a tentative D call TRBD1 (5 bases). The CDR3 runs 14 residues. CDR1 and CDR2 from the germline V gene are ENHRY and SYGVKD. V was clipped by 4 bases and J by 5 bases, with 12 bases between them. The CDR3: CAISGGPGDQPQHF. CDR3 nucleotide sequence: TGTGCCATCAGTGGGGGCCCGGGGGATCAGCCCCAGCATTTT.

This clonotype has more than one count but fewer than ten. The rearrangement links TRBV29-1 to TRBJ2-7; 10 bases agree with TRBD2. This CDR3 has 13 amino acids. Germline V gene sequence: CDR1 SQVTM, CDR2 ANQGSEA. Trimming took 4 bases from V and 2 from J; bases not matched to a gene: 2. This chain's CDR3 is CSVASGRAYEQYF. CDR3 coding DNA: TGCAGCGTTGCCAGCGGGAGGGCCTACGAGCAGTACTTC.

This clonotype was observed once. The V gene is TRBV20-1, the J gene TRBJ2-1; D might be TRBD2 (6 bases). This CDR3 contains 16 residues. CDR1 and CDR2 from the germline V gene are DFQATT and SNEGSKA (reference sequence). Trimming removed 1 base at V and 1 base at J, with 14 bases between. The CDR3 nucleotides read TGCAGTGCTAGAGTCGGGACTCCCATTTCCTACAATGAGCAGTTCTTC. Amino acid sequence: CSARVGTPISYNEQFF.

The V gene is TRBV4-2, the J gene TRBJ2-7; TRBD2 matches at 7 bases. The germline CDR1 and CDR2 sequences are LGHNA and YNFKEQ. The J segment lost 4 bases and the V segment lost 3 bases, leaving 9 bases of the junction unmatched. CDR3 length: 15 residues. CDR3: CASSQREWGGYEQYF. As DNA, the CDR3 is TGTGCCAGCAGCCAGCGGGAGTGGGGGGGGTACGAGCAGTACTTC.

The chain employs TRBV3-1 and TRBJ2-1, with D possibly being TRBD1 (6 bases). The germline V gene encodes CDR1 LGHDT and CDR2 YNNKEL (reference sequence). V was cut by 0 bases and J by 2 bases, with 8 bases left in between. The length of the CDR3 is 15 residues. The DNA of the CDR3 is TGTGCCAGCAGCCAAGAGGGGGCAGCCTACAATGAGCAGTTCTTC. Its translation: CASSQEGAAYNEQFF.

The V gene is TRBV20-1, the J gene TRBJ2-2; 8 bases map to TRBD2. This CDR3 region has 13 residues. Germline loops: CDR1 DFQATT, CDR2 SNEGSKA (reference sequence). V gave up 3 bases and J gave up 8 bases; unmatched junction bases: 5. CDR3: CSASTSGRGELFF. CDR3 in DNA: TGCAGTGCTAGTACAAGCGGGAGAGGGGAGCTGTTTTTT.

The chain has TRBV14 and TRBJ1-4, with 8 nucleotides matching TRBD1. V shed 4 bases and J 4 bases; nucleotides not matched to a gene: 8. The CDR3 runs 16 residues. In germline, CDR1 is SGHDN, CDR2 FVKESK. The DNA for the CDR3 is TGTGCCAGCAGCCCAGCCGACAGGGGAGTTAATGAAAAACTGTTTTTT. Its translation: CASSPADRGVNEKLFF.

This clonotype turned up a few times. This chain uses TRBV12-3 or TRBV12-4 with TRBJ1-6, with no clear D. V was cut by 6 bases and J by 3 bases, with 18 bases left in between. This CDR3 contains 17 residues. CDR3 nucleotide sequence: TGTGCCAGCAGCCCAAACGTCGTCGTTGGCTATAATTCACCCCTCCACTTT. As protein: CASSPNVVVGYNSPLHF.

This rearrangement joins TRBV20-1 to TRBJ1-1; D call uncertain. The CDR3 length is 11 residues. CDR1 and CDR2 (germline): DFQATT, SNEGSKA (reference sequence). V lost 3 bases, J lost 2 bases, and 4 bases lay in between. The CDR3 sequence: CSARSNTEAFF. The CDR3, as DNA: TGCAGTGCTAGGTCCAACACTGAAGCTTTCTTT.

J is TRBJ1-1 and V is TRBV6-5; D unclear. Germline V gene data show CDR1 as MNHEY and CDR2 as SVGAGI. This CDR3 has 13 amino acids. The germline V and J ends were trimmed by 2 bases and 5 bases, with 9 bases remaining between them. CDR3 bases: TGTGCCAGCAGTTACGGTAGAGGAACTGAAGCTTTCTTT. Translation: CASSYGRGTEAFF.

This clonotype was seen repeatedly, ten times or more. The chain combines TRBV18 with TRBJ1-2; 8 nucleotides line up with TRBD1. Trimming took 3 bases from V and 3 from J; bases not matched to a gene: 0. The CDR3 has 13 residues. The V gene's germline CDR1 is KGHSH and CDR2 LQKENI. CDR3 nucleotide sequence: TGTGCCAGCTCACCGGACAGGGACTATGGCTACACCTTC. Encoded protein: CASSPDRDYGYTF.

This clonotype was seen a few times. CDR3 bases: TGTGCCAGCAGCTTAGGCGGGCGGTTCTATGGCTACACCTTC. This gives the protein CASSLGGRFYGYTF. This sequence joins TRBV7-8 and TRBJ1-2, with D unclear. V was shortened by 1 base and J by 4 bases, with 10 bases between the two germline ends. The CDR3 has 14 amino acids. In germline, CDR1 is SGHVS, CDR2 FQNEAQ. Full variable domain (remainder filled in from reference TRBV7-8 and TRBJ1-2): GAGVSQSPRYKVAKRGQDVALRCDPISGHVSLFWYQQALGQGPEFLTYFQNEAQLDKSGLPSDRFFAERPEGSVSTLKIQRTQQEDSAVYLCASSLGGRFYGYTFGSGTRLTVV.

This clonotype showed up just a few times. J is TRBJ2-4 and V is TRBV27; D is perhaps TRBD1 (6 bases). The germline V gene has CDR1 MNHEY and CDR2 SMNVEV (reference sequence). Deletions cut 3 bases from V and 2 bases from J, with 14 bases between. This CDR3 region has 16 residues. CDR3 sequence reads: CASSFASRGTKNIQYF. CDR3 coding DNA: TGTGCCAGCAGTTTCGCTAGCAGGGGAACCAAAAACATTCAGTACTTC.

This clonotype was counted between two and nine times. J is TRBJ2-1 and V is TRBV5-1; no reliable D call. This CDR3 is built from 15 residues. Germline values: CDR1 SGHRS, CDR2 YFSETQ. The V end was cut by 1 base, the J end by 4 bases, with 12 bases between. The CDR3 reads CASSLSTLPYNEQFF. The CDR3 coding sequence is TGCGCCAGCAGCTTGTCCACTCTTCCTTACAATGAGCAGTTCTTC.

The rearrangement joins TRBV20-1 to TRBJ2-7, with D possibly being TRBD1 (6 bases). This CDR3 region has 13 residues. Per the germline V gene, CDR1 is DFQATT and CDR2 is SNEGSKA (reference sequence). V was pared by 3 bases and J by 3 bases, with 12 bases between. CDR3 nucleotide sequence: TGCAGTGCTAGGAACAGGGTCTACTACGAGCAGTACTTC. Translation: CSARNRVYYEQYF.

J is TRBJ2-4 and V is TRBV12-3 or TRBV12-4, with D possibly matching TRBD2 (5 bases). The CDR3 sequence is 14 residues long. Trimming took 3 bases from V and 9 from J, leaving 15 bases between them. The CDR3 sequence is CASSFRGFRAIQYF. CDR3 DNA sequence: TGTGCCAGCAGTTTTCGCGGGTTTAGGGCCATTCAGTACTTC.